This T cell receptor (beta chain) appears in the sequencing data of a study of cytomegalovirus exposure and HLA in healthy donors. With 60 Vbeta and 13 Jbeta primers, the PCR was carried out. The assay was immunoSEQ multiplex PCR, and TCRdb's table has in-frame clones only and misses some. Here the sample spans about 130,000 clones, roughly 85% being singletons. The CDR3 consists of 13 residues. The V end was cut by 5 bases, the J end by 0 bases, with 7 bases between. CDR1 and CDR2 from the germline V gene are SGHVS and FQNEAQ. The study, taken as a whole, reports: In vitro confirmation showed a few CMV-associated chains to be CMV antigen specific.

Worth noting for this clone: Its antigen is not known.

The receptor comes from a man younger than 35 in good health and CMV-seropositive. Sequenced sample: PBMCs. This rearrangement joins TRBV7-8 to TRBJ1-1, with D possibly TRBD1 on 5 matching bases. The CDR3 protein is CASSRGVNTEAFF. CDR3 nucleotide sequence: TGTGCCAGCAGCCGGGGGGTGAACACTGAAGCTTTCTTT.